This T cell receptor (beta chain) was recovered during a study of blood T cell repertoires in COVID-19 (dated by TCRdb to 2019 to 2021). Describing the broader study: Samples from collaborators originated in the United States, Italy and Spain and spanned both the acute and convalescent phases of COVID-19. The prospective study material was composed of cDNA or gDNA derived from T cells, B-cell-depleted T cells, or PBMCs. Subjects who had been exposed to COVID-19, were actively infected with it, or had recovered from it provided the deeply sampled blood TCRbeta repertoires that made up the dataset. A freely available public database, intended as a resource for researchers studying the immune response to SARS-CoV-2, is where the repertoires were released. Samples were obtained from the ongoing ImmuneRACE study (first 160 participants) and from 1,254 subjects provided by 6 global collaborators. A de-identified subject ID, COVID-19 status, age in years and sex were almost always included in the sample metadata. Where available, HLA class I and class II types were taken from metadata supplied by the sample provider and were not determined by assay-based typing. Points the paper makes about the study in general: The amount of clinical and demographic metadata varied by source and participant and was provided uncurated.

In Seattle, one collaborating source enrolled patients while the infection was active and tracked those patients longitudinally over the course of disease. The collaborating institutions used their own protocols to collect whole blood in K2EDTA tubes. Collaborator samples were shipped for TCRbeta analysis as frozen whole blood, isolated PBMCs, or DNA extracted from either sample type. TCRbeta CDR3 regions were amplified from genomic DNA using the immunoSEQ Assay, a bias-controlled multiplex PCR. Per the source publication's procedure: Nucleated cell counts per sample were estimated from amplification of reference gene primers within the assay. To quantify the absolute abundance of each unique TCRbeta CDR3 rearrangement, sequence reads were collapsed and filtered. For each sample, productive Simpson clonality was calculated as the square root of Simpson's diversity index across productive rearrangements. The table was pulled from immuneACCESS by TCRdb, which kept in-frame rearrangements only. Such tables lose some clones; where checked, under half of the loss comes from unresolved V genes, and the rest has no known cause. From that table come the V and J calls and clone size; the DNA was used to work out D and trimming. Across this sample there are around 94,000 clones, with 87% seen only once. Under 6.5% of the sample is in the top ten clones.

Comment on this clone: Which antigen it targets is not known. Base qualities were left out, and no much larger clone turns up one base away.

Based on the germline V gene, the CDR1 and CDR2 sequences are SGDLS and YYNGEE. V ends up 4 bases short and J 4 bases short, with an unmatched junction base count of 13. Counted from cysteine to phenylalanine, this CDR3 has 17 amino acids. Solely the CDR3 DNA is kept, with 51 bases framed from the first base. The sequenced material came from peripheral blood. The sequence derives from a woman aged 45 to 65 with COVID-19, enrolled during active disease. The chain uses TRBV9 and TRBJ2-5, with 10 bases in between that match TRBD1. Here is the DNA: TGTGCCAGCAGCTTCGCACCCGGGACAGGGGAAGGAGAGACCCAGTACTTC. It encodes CASSFAPGTGEGETQYF.